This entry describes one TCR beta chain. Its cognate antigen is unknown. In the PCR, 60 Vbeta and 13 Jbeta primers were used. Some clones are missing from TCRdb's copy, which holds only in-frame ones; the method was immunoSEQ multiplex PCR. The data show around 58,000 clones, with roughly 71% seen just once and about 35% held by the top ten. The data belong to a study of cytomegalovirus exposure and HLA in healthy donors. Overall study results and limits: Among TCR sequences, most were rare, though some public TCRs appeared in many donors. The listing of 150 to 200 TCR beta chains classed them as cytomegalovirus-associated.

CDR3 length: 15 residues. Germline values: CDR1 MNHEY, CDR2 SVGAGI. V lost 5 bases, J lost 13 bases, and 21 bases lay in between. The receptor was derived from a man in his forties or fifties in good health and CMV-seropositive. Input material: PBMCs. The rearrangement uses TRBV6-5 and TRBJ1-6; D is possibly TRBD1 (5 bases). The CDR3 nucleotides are TGTGCCAGCAGTCCTGTTAGGGGCTCTATTGTGCCCCTCCACTTT. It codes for CASSPVRGSIVPLHF.